The entry below gives a single TCR beta chain sequence along with its context. Its antigen is as yet unknown. These data are taken from a study of cytomegalovirus exposure and HLA in healthy donors. Broader study findings: A list of roughly 160 TCR beta chains associated with cytomegalovirus was given. Segments of the TCR beta V type were, in most cases, productive about 90% or about 30% of the time in an earlier analysis.

CDR1 is LNHDA and CDR2 is SQIVND in the germline V gene (reference sequence). The CDR3 is made up of 13 amino acids. V was cut by 1 base and J by 5 bases, with 8 bases left in between. With 60 Vbeta and 13 Jbeta primers, the PCR was carried out. Clones were read by immunoSEQ multiplex PCR, and TCRdb kept only the in-frame ones, dropping some. The repertoire includes under 150,000 clones, around 60% of them detected once, and 7.5% to 9.5% sits in the top ten. What was sequenced was PBMCs. The chain links TRBV19 to TRBJ1-1, with D maybe TRBD1 (6 bases). The source of this sequence is a woman aged 40 to 50 in good health and CMV-seropositive. The CDR3 loop is CASSIGTVTEAFF. The CDR3 DNA sequence: TGTGCCAGTAGTATAGGGACAGTTACTGAAGCTTTCTTT.